These T cell receptor beta chains were read from a single sample in a study of T-cell reconstitution after alpha-beta-depleted transplantation in children. In TCRdb, the PCR reads were re-called with MiXCR into one record per CDR3 protein. Found here are 700,000 to 850,000 distinct CDR3 sequences, roughly 16% of them singletons; the top ten hold approximately 5%. Specimen: PBMCs, mostly from graft donor cells, collected 360 days after TCRalphabeta/CD19-depleted stem cell transplant. Receptor source: a male patient between 10 and 17 years old who had a stem cell transplant for acute lymphoblastic leukemia, so the T cells may come from the graft donor. Each CDR3 is given with its conserved first and last residue. Each record gives: J gene, D gene, V gene, clone size, CDR3 DNA, CDR3 protein. D genes are given only for firm matches. Not all rows give a size; the values are once, few, many and, for expanded clones, a class.

TRBJ2-1	TRBD1	TRBV5-1	-	TGCGCCAGCAGCTTAGGACAGGGCAGTGGGGGTGAGCAGTTCTTC	CASSLGQGSGGEQFF
TRBJ2-7	TRBD2	TRBV7-3	few	TGTGCCAGCAGCTTTCGCGGGAGTACGGCCTACGAGCAGTACTTC	CASSFRGSTAYEQYF
TRBJ2-4	TRBD2	TRBV4-1	few	TGCGCCAGCAGCGTGGGACTAGCGGGAGGGCGAACCAAAAACATTCAGTACTTC	CASSVGLAGGRTKNIQYF
TRBJ2-3	-	TRBV7-3	-	TGTGCCAGCAGCCGCAGTCCTAGCAGTGACACAGATACGCAGTATTTT	CASSRSPSSDTDTQYF
TRBJ2-7	-	TRBV20-1	-	TGCAGTGCTCCTCTCGCTGCTAGGGGCTCCTACGAGCAGTACTTC	CSAPLAARGSYEQYF
TRBJ2-3	TRBD2	TRBV12-3/TRBV12-4	-	TGTGCCAGCAGTTTCATGGTCCATCTAGCGGGAGGGCCCTCGGGAACAGATACGCAGTATTTT	CASSFMVHLAGGPSGTDTQYF
TRBJ1-4	-	TRBV25-1	-	TGTGCCAGCAGTGAATTCAGAGGGGCTAATGAAAAACTGTTTTTT	CASSEFRGANEKLFF
TRBJ2-2	-	TRBV9	-	TGTGCCAGCAGCGTATCGACATTTTCCGGGGAGCTGTTTTTT	CASSVSTFSGELFF
TRBJ2-1	TRBD1	TRBV6-5	many	TGTGCCAGCAGTTACTACGGGACAGGGGACAATGAGCAGTTCTTC	CASSYYGTGDNEQFF
TRBJ2-5	-	TRBV12-3/TRBV12-4	-	TGTGCCAGCAGGGCCCAGGGGAGGCAAGAGACCCAGTACTTC	CASRAQGRQETQYF
TRBJ1-4	-	TRBV19	-	TGTGCCAGTAGCACCAAGACCTTTGCAACTAATGAAAAACTGTTTTTT	CASSTKTFATNEKLFF
TRBJ2-1	-	TRBV9	-	TGTGCCAGCAGCGTCTCTAGCCTCTCCTACAATGAGCAGTTCTTC	CASSVSSLSYNEQFF
TRBJ2-7	-	TRBV5-1	many	TGCGCCAGCAGGAGCATGGGACAAGCCTACGAGCAGTACTTC	CASRSMGQAYEQYF
TRBJ1-2	TRBD1	TRBV6-6	-	TGTGCCAGCAGTTTGGGGACAGGGTTTGGCTACACCTTC	CASSLGTGFGYTF
TRBJ2-1	TRBD2	TRBV6-4	few	TGTGCCAGCAGTGACTCGATAGCGGGAGGCCTCGGGGCCCGCAATGAGCAGTTCTTC	CASSDSIAGGLGARNEQFF
TRBJ1-5	-	TRBV19	few	TGTGCCAGTAAGCGATGGGACAGCAATCAGCCCCAGCATTTT	CASKRWDSNQPQHF
TRBJ2-5	TRBD1	TRBV29-1	many	TGCAGCGTTGAAGATCTAGGACAGGTCCAAGAGACCCAGTACTTC	CSVEDLGQVQETQYF
TRBJ2-1	TRBD2	TRBV12-3/TRBV12-4	-	TGTGCCAGCAGCGAGGCAGGCGGGAGAAGGTTCTTC	CASSEAGGRRFF
TRBJ2-7	TRBD1	TRBV5-5	many	TGTGCCAGCAGCTTGCGGGACAGGCACTACGAGCAGTACTTC	CASSLRDRHYEQYF
TRBJ1-4	-	TRBV7-9	-	TGTGCCAGCAGCTTAGGCGGGAATGGTGTACAAGAAAAACTGTTTTTT	CASSLGGNGVQEKLFF
TRBJ1-1	-	TRBV7-8	few	TGTGCCAGCAGCTTATTCCCTCCCCGGAGGAACACTGAAGCTTTCTTT	CASSLFPPRRNTEAFF
TRBJ2-2	-	TRBV5-1	-	TGCGCCAGCAGCTTGCTGGGAGTCGGGAACACCGGGGAGCTGTTTTTT	CASSLLGVGNTGELFF
TRBJ2-5	TRBD2	TRBV12-3/TRBV12-4	-	TGTGCCAGCGTGGGGGCTCTAGGCGGGGGGGAGACCCAGTACTTC	CASVGALGGGETQYF
TRBJ2-5	-	TRBV27	-	TGTGCCAGCAGTTTATCAGGCAGGGTACAGGAGACCCAGTACTTC	CASSLSGRVQETQYF
TRBJ2-5	-	TRBV28	few	TGTGCCAGCAGTCCTCCCCCAGAGGCGGGATATGGGACCCAGTACTTC	CASSPPPEAGYGTQYF
TRBJ2-1	-	TRBV25-1	-	TGTGCCAGCAGTAGCAGGATTTACAATGAGCAGTTCTTC	CASSSRIYNEQFF
TRBJ2-7	TRBD2	TRBV4-1	few	TGCGCCAGCAGCCGAGGATTGCTAGCGGGAGGTTACCACGAGCAGTACTTC	CASSRGLLAGGYHEQYF
TRBJ2-7	TRBD2	TRBV29-1	many	TGCAGCGTTGGGACTAGTTTCTACGAGCAGTACTTC	CSVGTSFYEQYF
TRBJ2-7	-	TRBV5-6	-	TGTGCCAGCAGCCTTATCCTCGTATCCTACGAGCAGTACTTC	CASSLILVSYEQYF
TRBJ2-1	TRBD2	TRBV4-2	-	TGTGCCAGCAGCCTAAGACTAGCGGGAGGCCCGAGCTCCTACAATGAGCAGTTCTTC	CASSLRLAGGPSSYNEQFF
TRBJ2-7	-	TRBV6-5	few	TGTGCCAGCAGTTACCTACCCCGGGACTCCTACGAGCAGTACTTC	CASSYLPRDSYEQYF
TRBJ2-3	-	TRBV7-9	-	TGTGCCAGCAGATTACCTGGGCGAGATACGCAGTATTTT	CASRLPGRDTQYF
TRBJ1-6	-	TRBV12-3/TRBV12-4	few	TGTGCCAGCAGTTACAGGGAGCGAAATTCACCCCTCCACTTT	CASSYRERNSPLHF
TRBJ1-5	-	TRBV10-3	-	TGTGCCATCAGTGAGTTGAGCCAGGGTTCAGGGCAGCCCCAGCATTTT	CAISELSQGSGQPQHF
TRBJ2-1	-	TRBV11-1	-	TGTGCCAGCTCGCGGGATAGGGGGCGGGAGGCCAATGAGCAGTTCTTC	CASSRDRGREANEQFF
TRBJ2-7	TRBD2	TRBV5-1	many	TGCGCCAGCAGCTCGTTAGCGGGACCCTACGAGCAGTACTTC	CASSSLAGPYEQYF
TRBJ2-2	-	TRBV27	few	TGTGCCAGCAGCACCAGGGTCAGGAGCACCGGGGAGCTGTTTTTT	CASSTRVRSTGELFF
TRBJ2-1	-	TRBV19	few	TGTGCCAGTAGTATTGCGGTCCACAATGAGCAGTTCTTC	CASSIAVHNEQFF
TRBJ2-7	TRBD1	TRBV14	many	TGTGCCAGCAGCCAAAGACAGGGCCTAACCGAATACGAGCAGTACTTC	CASSQRQGLTEYEQYF
TRBJ2-7	TRBD2	TRBV4-2	few	TGTGCCAGCAGCCAAGAACTAGCGGGAATCTACGAGCAGTACTTC	CASSQELAGIYEQYF
TRBJ2-1	-	TRBV29-1	few	TGCAGCGTTGTAAGGCACAATGAGCAGTTCTTC	CSVVRHNEQFF
TRBJ2-1	-	TRBV12-3/TRBV12-4	many	TGTGCCAGCAACCGTCCCGGGAGCACCTACAATGAGCAGTTCTTC	CASNRPGSTYNEQFF
TRBJ2-3	-	TRBV7-9	many	TGTGCCAGCAGCTTAGCATTGGGCAGAGGGACAGATACGCAGTATTTT	CASSLALGRGTDTQYF
TRBJ1-1	-	TRBV12-3/TRBV12-4	many	TGTGCCAGCAGTTCACCCGGACGTCGAGGGAACACTGAAGCTTTCTTT	CASSSPGRRGNTEAFF
TRBJ2-1	-	TRBV7-9	-	TGTGCCAGCAGGTTCCGGGACATTTACAATGAGCAGTTCTTC	CASRFRDIYNEQFF
TRBJ1-5	-	TRBV5-5	few	TGTGCCAGCAGCTTGTTACCCCCTGGAGGCAATCAGCCCCAGCATTTT	CASSLLPPGGNQPQHF
TRBJ2-7	TRBD1	TRBV5-1	-	TGCGCCAGCAGCCCGCCATCCGGGACAGGGGGCGACGAGCAGTACTTC	CASSPPSGTGGDEQYF
TRBJ2-1	TRBD2	TRBV20-1	few	TGCAGTGCCTTGGAACTAGCGGGAGCGCTCAATGAGCAGTTCTTC	CSALELAGALNEQFF
TRBJ2-7	-	TRBV10-3	-	TGTGCCATCAGTGAGTCGTCCGGACCCTACGAGCAGTACTTC	CAISESSGPYEQYF
TRBJ2-7	-	TRBV7-8	-	TGTGCCAGCAGCTTAGCGCGAGCAGGGTGGGGCGAGCAGTACTTC	CASSLARAGWGEQYF